Included here is one T cell receptor beta chain sequence, with context. Its antigen target is currently unknown. Per-base qualities were not stored, and no clone one base away is much larger. This specimen comes from a study of blood T cell repertoires in COVID-19 (dated by TCRdb to about 2020). Background on the whole study: Samples from collaborators originated in the United States, Italy and Spain and spanned both the acute and convalescent phases of COVID-19. The material from the prospective study consisted of cDNA or gDNA derived from T cells, B-cell-depleted T cells, or PBMCs. The dataset comprised deeply sampled blood TCRbeta repertoires from subjects exposed to, actively infected with, or recovered from COVID-19. The repertoires were made available in a free public database intended to serve as a resource for research on the immune response to SARS-CoV-2. The samples were drawn from the first 160 participants of the ongoing ImmuneRACE study and from some 1,300 subjects provided by 6 global collaborators. A de-identified subject ID, COVID-19 status, age in years and sex were almost always included in the sample metadata. HLA class I and class II types, where available, came from metadata supplied by the sample provider rather than from assay-based typing.

Collaborating institutions collected whole blood in K2EDTA tubes following their own protocols. For TCRbeta analysis, collaborators shipped samples as frozen whole blood, isolated PBMCs, or DNA extracted from either of those sample types. The immunoSEQ Assay, a bias-controlled multiplex PCR, was used to amplify TCRbeta CDR3 regions from genomic DNA. Per the source publication's procedure: The number of nucleated cells in each sample was estimated from the amplification of reference gene primers within the assay. To quantify the absolute abundance of each unique TCRbeta CDR3 rearrangement, sequence reads were collapsed and filtered. For each sample, productive Simpson clonality was calculated as the square root of Simpson's diversity index across productive rearrangements. TCRdb stores this immuneACCESS table with in-frame sequences only. Part of the clones is absent; in the studies checked, under half of the shortfall reflects unresolved V genes, and no reason is known for the rest. From that table come the V and J calls and clone size; the DNA was used to work out D and trimming. Counted in this sample were around 92,000 clones; approximately 85% of them appeared once. The top ten constitute roughly 25% of the sample.

Including the terminal cysteine and phenylalanine, the CDR3 comprises 16 residues. Only the CDR3 portion is preserved as DNA: 48 bases, with reading frame beginning at the first base. Compared with germline, V lacks 2 bases and J lacks 5 bases; bases without a gene match: 8. The germline V gene sets CDR1 to MNHEY and CDR2 to SVGAGI. Results the study describes overall, beyond this receptor: The amount of clinical and demographic metadata varied by source and participant and was provided uncurated.

This receptor was identified in a human donor in a cohort sampled during active COVID-19. Sequences were obtained from peripheral blood. The sequence is built from TRBV6-5 and TRBJ2-2, with TRBD1 matching 7 junction bases. The CDR3 here reads CASSYRRGQGTGELFF. Here is the DNA: TGTGCCAGCAGTTACCGAAGGGGGCAAGGGACCGGGGAGCTGTTTTTT.